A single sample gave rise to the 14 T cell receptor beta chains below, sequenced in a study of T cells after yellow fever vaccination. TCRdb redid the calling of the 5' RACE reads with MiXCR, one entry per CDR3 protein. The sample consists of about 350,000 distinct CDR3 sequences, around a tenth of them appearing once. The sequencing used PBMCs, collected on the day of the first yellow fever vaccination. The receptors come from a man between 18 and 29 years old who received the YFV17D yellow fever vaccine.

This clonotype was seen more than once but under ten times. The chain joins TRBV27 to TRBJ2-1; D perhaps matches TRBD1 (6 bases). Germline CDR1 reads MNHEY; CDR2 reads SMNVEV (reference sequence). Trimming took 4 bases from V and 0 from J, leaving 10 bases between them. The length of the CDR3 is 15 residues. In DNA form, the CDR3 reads TGTGCCAGCAGTTCACAGGGTCCCTCCTACAATGAGCAGTTCTTC. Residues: CASSSQGPSYNEQFF.

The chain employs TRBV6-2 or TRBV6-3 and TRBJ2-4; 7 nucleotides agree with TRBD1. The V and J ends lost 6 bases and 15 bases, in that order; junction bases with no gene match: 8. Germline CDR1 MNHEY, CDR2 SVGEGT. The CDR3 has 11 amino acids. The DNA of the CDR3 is TGTGCCAGCAGCCAAGGGGGCATAATGTACTTC. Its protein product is CASSQGGIMYF.

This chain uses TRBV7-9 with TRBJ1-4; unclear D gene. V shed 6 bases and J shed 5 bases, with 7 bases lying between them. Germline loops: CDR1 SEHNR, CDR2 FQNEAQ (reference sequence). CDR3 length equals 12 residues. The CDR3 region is CASRGGNEKLFF. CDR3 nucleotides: TGTGCCAGCAGGGGAGGGAATGAAAAACTGTTTTTT.

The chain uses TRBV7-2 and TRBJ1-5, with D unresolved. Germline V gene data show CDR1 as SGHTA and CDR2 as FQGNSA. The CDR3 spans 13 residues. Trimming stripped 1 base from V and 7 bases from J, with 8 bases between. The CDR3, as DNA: TGTGCCAGCAGCTTAGAGGTTTGGCAGCCCCAGCATTTT. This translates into CASSLEVWQPQHF.

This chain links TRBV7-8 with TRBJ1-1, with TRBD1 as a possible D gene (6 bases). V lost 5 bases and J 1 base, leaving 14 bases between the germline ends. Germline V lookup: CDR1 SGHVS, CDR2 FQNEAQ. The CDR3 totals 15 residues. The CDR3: CASSNYRVANTEAFF. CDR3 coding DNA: TGTGCCAGCAGCAACTACAGGGTGGCGAACACTGAAGCTTTCTTT.

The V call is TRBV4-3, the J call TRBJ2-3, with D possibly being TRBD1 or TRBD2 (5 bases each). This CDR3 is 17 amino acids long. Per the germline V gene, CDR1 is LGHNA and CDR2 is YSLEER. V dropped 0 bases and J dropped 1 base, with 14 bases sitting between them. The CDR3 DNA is TGCGCCAGCAGCCAAGAGGAGTGGGGGACCGGCACAGATACGCAGTATTTT. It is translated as CASSQEEWGTGTDTQYF.

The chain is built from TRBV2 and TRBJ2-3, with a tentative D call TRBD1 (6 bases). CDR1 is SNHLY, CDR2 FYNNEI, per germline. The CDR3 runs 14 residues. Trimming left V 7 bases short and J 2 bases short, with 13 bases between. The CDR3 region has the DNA TGTGCCAGCAAAGATGACAGGTCCACAGATACGCAGTATTTT. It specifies CASKDDRSTDTQYF.

As DNA, the CDR3 is TGTGCCATCAGTGACCCGTTGATGACAGGGATAGCTTTCTTT. Amino acid sequence: CAISDPLMTGIAFF. The V call is TRBV10-3, the J call TRBJ1-1, with TRBD1 matching over 7 bases. Germline trimming cut 3 bases from V and 10 bases from J; bases unmatched to any gene: 11. Germline lookup yields CDR1 ENHRY and CDR2 SYGVKD. CDR3 length equals 14 residues.

The CDR3 nucleotides are TGCGCCAGCAGCTTTGGGCCAGGGGAAACCTACGAGCAGTACGTC. This translates into CASSFGPGETYEQYV. This chain links TRBV5-1 with TRBJ2-7; possible D gene TRBD1, 6 bases. The CDR3 contains 15 residues. CDR1 is SGHRS, CDR2 YFSETQ, per germline. Deletions cut 2 bases from V and 2 bases from J, with 14 bases between.

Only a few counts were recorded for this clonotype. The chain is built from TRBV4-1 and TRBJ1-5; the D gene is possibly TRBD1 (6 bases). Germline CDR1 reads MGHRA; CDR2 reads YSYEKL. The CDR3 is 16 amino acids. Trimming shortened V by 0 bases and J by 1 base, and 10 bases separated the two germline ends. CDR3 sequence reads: CASSQDSGGSNQPQHF. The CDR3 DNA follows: TGCGCCAGCAGCCAAGATTCGGGGGGCAGCAATCAGCCCCAGCATTTT.

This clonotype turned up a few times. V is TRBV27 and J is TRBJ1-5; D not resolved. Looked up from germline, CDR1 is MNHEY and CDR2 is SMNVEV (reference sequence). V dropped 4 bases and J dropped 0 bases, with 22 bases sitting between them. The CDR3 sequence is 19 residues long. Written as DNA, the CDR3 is TGTGCCAGCAGTTCAGTCCCATCCCCGGATGGGTATAGCAATCAGCCCCAGCATTTT. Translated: CASSSVPSPDGYSNQPQHF.

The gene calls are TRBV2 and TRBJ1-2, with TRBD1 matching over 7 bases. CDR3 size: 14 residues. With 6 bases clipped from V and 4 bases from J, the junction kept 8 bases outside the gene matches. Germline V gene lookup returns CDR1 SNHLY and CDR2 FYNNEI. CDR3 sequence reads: CASSGQVLSYGYTF. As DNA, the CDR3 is TGTGCCAGCAGCGGACAGGTCCTTTCCTATGGCTACACCTTC.

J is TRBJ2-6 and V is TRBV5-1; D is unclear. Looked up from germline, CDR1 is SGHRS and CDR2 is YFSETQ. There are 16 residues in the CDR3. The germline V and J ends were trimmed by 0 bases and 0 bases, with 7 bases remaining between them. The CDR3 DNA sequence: TGCGCCAGCAGCTTGGCTCGAAGCTCTGGGGCCAACGTCCTGACTTTC. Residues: CASSLARSSGANVLTF. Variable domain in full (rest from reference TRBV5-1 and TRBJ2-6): KAGVTQTPRYLIKTRGQQVTLSCSPISGHRSVSWYQQTPGQGLQFLFEYFSETQRNKGNFPGRFSGRQFSNSRSEMNVSTLELGDSALYLCASSLARSSGANVLTFGAGSRLTVL.

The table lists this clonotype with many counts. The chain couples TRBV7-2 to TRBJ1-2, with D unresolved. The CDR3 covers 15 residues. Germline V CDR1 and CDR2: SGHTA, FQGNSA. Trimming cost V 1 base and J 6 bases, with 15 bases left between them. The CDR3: CASSLDARVGDGYTF. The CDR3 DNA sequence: TGTGCCAGCAGCTTAGATGCCCGGGTCGGGGATGGCTACACCTTC.